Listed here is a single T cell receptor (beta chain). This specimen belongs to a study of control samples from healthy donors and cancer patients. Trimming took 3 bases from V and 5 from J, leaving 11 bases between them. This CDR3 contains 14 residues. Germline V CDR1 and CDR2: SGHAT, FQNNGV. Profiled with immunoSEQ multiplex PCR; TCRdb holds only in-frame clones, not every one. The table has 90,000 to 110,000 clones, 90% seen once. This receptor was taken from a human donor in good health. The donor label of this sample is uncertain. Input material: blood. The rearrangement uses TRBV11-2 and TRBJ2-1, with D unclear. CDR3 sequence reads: CASSLGPTDNEQFF. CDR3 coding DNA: TGTGCCAGCAGCTTGGGTCCTACGGACAATGAGCAGTTCTTC. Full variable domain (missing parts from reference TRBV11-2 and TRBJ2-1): EAGVAQSPRYKIIEKRQSVAFWCNPISGHATLYWYQQILGQGPKLLIQFQNNGVVDDSQLPKDRFSAERLKGVDSTLKIQPAKLEDSAVYLCASSLGPTDNEQFFGPGTRLTVL.